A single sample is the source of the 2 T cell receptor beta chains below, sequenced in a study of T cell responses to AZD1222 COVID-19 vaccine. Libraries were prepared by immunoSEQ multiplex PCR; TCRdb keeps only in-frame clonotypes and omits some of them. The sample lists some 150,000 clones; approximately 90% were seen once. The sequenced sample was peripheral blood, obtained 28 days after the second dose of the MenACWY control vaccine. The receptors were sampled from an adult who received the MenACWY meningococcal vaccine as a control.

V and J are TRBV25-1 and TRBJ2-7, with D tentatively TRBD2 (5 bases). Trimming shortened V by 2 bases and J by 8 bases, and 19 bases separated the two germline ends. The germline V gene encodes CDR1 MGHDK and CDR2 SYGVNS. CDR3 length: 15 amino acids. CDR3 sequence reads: CASSENESPTTKQYF. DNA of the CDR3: TGTGCCAGCAGTGAAAACGAATCCCCGACTACGAAGCAGTACTTC.

The CDR3 DNA reads TGTGCCAGCAGTTACGACACCATCGTCGTTTCGGCTGAAGCTTTCTTT. Protein sequence: CASSYDTIVVSAEAFF. The chain has TRBV6-5 and TRBJ1-1; D ambiguous. With 2 bases removed from V and 6 bases from J, the gap between germline ends came to 19 bases. CDR3 size: 16 residues. Per germline, CDR1 MNHEY and CDR2 SVGAGI.